These T cell receptor beta chains were read from a single sample in a study of Graves' ophthalmopathy and Graves' hyperthyroidism. Each CDR3 protein is one row after TCRdb ran MiXCR on the multiplex PCR reads. Of 500,000 to 700,000 distinct CDR3 sequences detected, 35% to 45% appear once; the ten largest clones hold about 4.6%. The material sequenced was peripheral blood or thyroid tissue (not recorded which). These receptors were collected from an adult man with Graves' hyperthyroidism. CDR3s include the opening cysteine and the closing phenylalanine or tryptophan. D genes are given only for firm matches. The size of a clone is reported for some rows only, either as once, few or many, or as a class for expanded clones.

D gene	clone size	V gene	J gene	CDR3 protein	CDR3 DNA
.	many	TRBV12-3/TRBV12-4	TRBJ2-2	CASRGGISGELFF	TGTGCCAGCAGGGGCGGGATCAGCGGGGAGCTGTTTTTT
.	.	TRBV10-2	TRBJ1-1	CASRPTGPATEAFF	TGCGCCAGCAGACCAACAGGGCCGGCTACTGAAGCTTTCTTT
.	.	TRBV7-2	TRBJ2-5	CASSLGGRAVTQYF	TGTGCCAGCAGCTTAGGGGGGCGGGCGGTGACCCAGTACTTC
.	many	TRBV29-1	TRBJ1-1	CSVEDYIQGLRNTEAFF	TGCAGCGTTGAAGATTACATTCAGGGTTTGAGGAACACTGAAGCTTTCTTT
.	.	TRBV7-6	TRBJ2-2	CASSAQRELFF	TGTGCCAGCAGCGCCCAGAGGGAGCTGTTTTTT
.	.	TRBV19	TRBJ1-4	CASSHRDTVNEKLFF	TGTGCCAGTAGTCACCGGGACACGGTGAATGAAAAACTGTTTTTT
.	few	TRBV11-2	TRBJ1-4	CASSLGGDEKLFF	TGTGCCAGCAGTTTGGGAGGGGATGAAAAACTGTTTTTT
TRBD2	.	TRBV11-2	TRBJ2-3	CASSLAGSLAGPDTQYF	TGTGCCAGCAGCTTAGCGGGGTCGCTAGCGGGACCAGATACGCAGTATTTT
.	many	TRBV12-3/TRBV12-4	TRBJ1-3	CASSSRKGGTGNTIYF	TGTGCCAGCAGTAGCAGGAAGGGTGGGACTGGAAACACCATATATTTT
.	many	TRBV27	TRBJ1-6	CASSPPGYNSPLHF	TGTGCCAGCAGCCCTCCCGGTTACAATTCACCCCTCCACTTT
TRBD1	few	TRBV9	TRBJ1-1	CASSGVPGQGRHEAFF	TGTGCCAGCAGCGGCGTGCCGGGACAGGGGCGCCATGAAGCTTTCTTT
.	.	TRBV24-1	TRBJ1-5	CATSERLAGTHNQPQHF	TGTGCCACCAGTGAAAGGCTAGCGGGGACCCACAATCAGCCCCAGCATTTT
.	few	TRBV20-1	TRBJ1-2	CSARDDSRNYGYTF	TGCAGTGCTAGAGATGATTCCCGTAACTATGGCTACACCTTC
TRBD1	few	TRBV29-1	TRBJ2-1	CSTPGQAYNEQFF	TGCAGCACACCGGGACAGGCTTACAATGAGCAGTTCTTC
.	.	TRBV11-3	TRBJ2-2	CASSLGAMNTGELFF	TGTGCCAGCAGCTTAGGGGCGATGAACACCGGGGAGCTGTTTTTT
TRBD2	few	TRBV7-3	TRBJ2-1	CASSELAAHNEQFF	TGTGCCAGCAGCGAACTAGCGGCTCACAATGAGCAGTTCTTC
TRBD2	.	TRBV15	TRBJ2-5	CATSSRISGTSGTQYF	TGTGCCACCAGCAGCCGCATTAGCGGGACCTCCGGGACCCAGTACTTC
.	.	TRBV10-3	TRBJ2-7	CAISELLTGGAGEQYF	TGTGCCATCAGTGAATTGCTGACTGGTGGGGCTGGCGAGCAGTACTTC
TRBD2	.	TRBV20-1	TRBJ2-4	CSARPAGGAKNIQYF	TGCAGTGCTAGACCAGCGGGGGGTGCCAAAAACATTCAGTACTTC
.	many	TRBV24-1	TRBJ2-5	CATSDSPGVETQYF	TGTGCCACCAGTGATTCCCCAGGGGTAGAGACCCAGTACTTC
TRBD1	few	TRBV18	TRBJ1-1	CASSPETGESEAFF	TGTGCCAGCTCACCAGAAACAGGGGAATCGGAAGCTTTCTTT
.	few	TRBV12-3/TRBV12-4	TRBJ1-5	CASSLERVNQPQHF	TGTGCCAGCAGTTTAGAACGGGTCAATCAGCCCCAGCATTTT
.	.	TRBV2	TRBJ2-5	CASLAEETQYF	TGTGCCAGCTTGGCCGAAGAGACCCAGTACTTC
TRBD1	.	TRBV7-9	TRBJ1-2	CASSPGQGLGGYTF	TGTGCCAGCAGCCCCGGACAGGGGCTTGGTGGCTACACCTTC
.	.	TRBV30	TRBJ2-7	CAWKRGPSSYEQYF	TGTGCCTGGAAGAGAGGCCCCAGTTCCTACGAGCAGTACTTC
TRBD2	.	TRBV29-1	TRBJ2-1	CSVEGTSGGNEQFF	TGCAGCGTTGAGGGAACTAGCGGAGGTAATGAGCAGTTCTTC
.	.	TRBV29-1	TRBJ2-7	CSVGTVRAYEQYF	TGCAGCGTTGGAACAGTCAGGGCCTACGAGCAGTACTTC
TRBD2	many	TRBV6-1	TRBJ2-5	CASSFGTSGSIQETQYF	TGTGCCAGCAGCTTCGGGACTAGCGGCTCCATACAAGAGACCCAGTACTTC
TRBD1	few	TRBV19	TRBJ1-6	CASKSNGQGNSPLHF	TGTGCCAGCAAATCTAACGGACAGGGGAATTCACCCCTCCACTTT
TRBD2	many	TRBV10-3	TRBJ2-7	CAISASGTSGSDEQYF	TGTGCCATCAGTGCGTCCGGGACTAGCGGGAGCGACGAGCAGTACTTC
TRBD1	many	TRBV11-2	TRBJ2-7	CVRDRGSYEQYF	TGTGTGCGGGACAGGGGTTCCTACGAGCAGTACTTC
TRBD2	.	TRBV6-5	TRBJ2-7	CASRPWTSGRIYEQYF	TGTGCCAGCAGACCTTGGACTAGCGGGAGGATCTACGAGCAGTACTTC
.	many	TRBV6-1	TRBJ1-1	CASRETGRGTEAFF	TGTGCCAGCAGGGAGACAGGACGGGGCACTGAAGCTTTCTTT
TRBD2	few	TRBV25-1	TRBJ2-1	CASSAPGLSLLLYNEQFF	TGTGCCAGCAGTGCACCGGGACTATCCCTATTACTTTACAATGAGCAGTTCTTC
.	many	TRBV15	TRBJ2-2	CATSRGRGDTGELFF	TGTGCCACCAGCAGAGGGAGGGGCGACACCGGGGAGCTGTTTTTT